The entry below describes one T cell receptor (beta chain). The antigen remains unidentified. Separate sequencing covered autoproliferating (CFSE-dim) and non-proliferating (CFSE-high) T cells from stimulus-free culture. Over 4.5x10^7 CFSE-labeled PBMCs were cultured 7 days unstimulated, then replicate wells were pooled. PBMCs were labeled with about 0.5 uM CFSE and cultured without exogenous stimuli. This sample stems from a study of memory B cells and T cells in multiple sclerosis. Study findings and constraints: Clone-set sizes differed between compartments, so shared clonotype counts needed normalization.

Assay: immunoSEQ multiplex PCR; the TCRdb copy retains only in-frame clones and omits some. The data hold about 32,000 clones, with about 83% observed a single time. The CDR3 consists of 13 residues. Trimming took off 6 bases at V and 7 bases at J, with 18 bases between the two ends. Germline CDR1 reads GTSNPN; CDR2 reads SVGIG (reference sequence). Specimen: PBMCs from blood kept in culture. The TCR originated in a human donor with multiple sclerosis. V is TRBV30 and J is TRBJ2-5, with D maybe TRBD2 (5 bases). The CDR3 coding sequence is TGTGCCTGTTTCCCGCGGGTAAGAGGGACCCAGTACTTC. It codes for CACFPRVRGTQYF.